Below are 21 T cell receptor beta chains sequenced from a single sample in a study of blood T cell repertoires in COVID-19 (dated by TCRdb to the early 2020s). The receptor library was made with the immunoSEQ multiplex PCR assay. Held by TCRdb, this immuneACCESS table contains in-frame sequences only and omits some clones. Under half of the omission traces to an unresolved V gene where checked; the cause of the rest is unknown. This sample holds 200,000 to 250,000 clones; 82% were observed only once. Of the sample, under 8.5% is held by the ten largest clones. The sample was peripheral blood. All receptors derive from a woman at least 80 years old with COVID-19, enrolled during active disease.

CDR3 sequence: CASSLAPSGGGTDTQYF. In DNA form, the CDR3 reads TGCGCCAGCAGCTTGGCCCCATCAGGCGGGGGCACAGATACGCAGTATTTT. The V and J genes are TRBV5-1 and TRBJ2-3, with a possible D match to TRBD2 (6 bases). Germline-derived CDR1 and CDR2 are SGHRS and YFSETQ. V gave up 0 bases and J gave up 1 base, with 15 bases separating them. This CDR3 contains 17 residues. Looking up the rest from reference TRBV5-1 and TRBJ2-3 gives the full variable domain: KAGVTQTPRYLIKTRGQQVTLSCSPISGHRSVSWYQQTPGQGLQFLFEYFSETQRNKGNFPGRFSGRQFSNSRSEMNVSTLELGDSALYLCASSLAPSGGGTDTQYFGPGTRLTVL.

As concerns this clone: This sample also contains other DNA sequences that code for the same CDR3. This chain connects TRBV3-1 (or the pseudogene TRBV3-2) to TRBJ2-3; D is unresolved. The germline V gene has CDR1 LGHDT and CDR2 YNNKEL (reference sequence). V was shortened by 3 bases and J by 2 bases, with 3 bases between the two germline ends. The CDR3 loop spans 12 amino acids. CDR3 protein: CASSQYTDTQYF. The CDR3 DNA follows: TGTGCCAGCAGCCAGTACACAGATACGCAGTATTTT.

This sequence joins TRBV4-2 and TRBJ2-7; TRBD2 matches 10 bases. The CDR3 runs to 14 residues. Germline V gene sequence: CDR1 LGHNA, CDR2 YNFKEQ. After removal of 3 bases from V and 4 bases from J, the junction contained 3 bases not matched to a gene. The CDR3 spells CASSQTSGPYEQYF. The CDR3 bases are TGTGCCAGCAGCCAGACTAGCGGGCCGTACGAGCAGTACTTC.

This rearrangement joins TRBV6-4 to TRBJ1-2; D ambiguous. Trimming stripped 6 bases from V and 5 bases from J, with 16 bases between. Per the germline V gene, CDR1 is MRHNA and CDR2 is SNTAGT. The CDR3 spans 14 residues. Here the CDR3 reads CASSVGGLGYGYTF. CDR3 nucleotides: TGTGCCAGCAGCGTCGGCGGGTTGGGATATGGCTACACCTTC.

In this sample, this clone turned up a few times. This chain connects TRBV3-1 (or the pseudogene TRBV3-2) to TRBJ1-5; D might be TRBD1 (5 bases). Looked up from germline, CDR1 is LGHDT and CDR2 is YNNKEL (reference sequence). V was shortened by 0 bases and J by 4 bases, with 16 bases between the two germline ends. This CDR3 contains 17 residues. The CDR3 sequence is CASSQDFRGSGNQPQHF. The CDR3 nucleotides are TGTGCCAGCAGCCAAGATTTTAGGGGCTCCGGGAATCAGCCCCAGCATTTT.

The chain joins TRBV18 to TRBJ1-1; D is unclear. V lost 2 bases to trimming and J lost 2 bases, with 6 bases between them. Germline V gene sequence: CDR1 KGHSH, CDR2 LQKENI. This CDR3 is 13 amino acids long. The CDR3 is CASSPRSNTEAFF. In nucleotides, the CDR3 is TGTGCCAGCTCACCAAGGAGTAACACTGAAGCTTTCTTT.

The sample holds a few counts of this clone. The chain employs TRBV3-1 (or the pseudogene TRBV3-2) and TRBJ1-2; D might be TRBD1 (6 bases). The CDR3 has 14 residues. Trimming left V 3 bases short and J 8 bases short, with 16 bases between. Per germline, CDR1 LGHDT and CDR2 YNNKEL (reference sequence). The CDR3 region is CASSHGDLQGGYTF. The CDR3 bases are TGTGCCAGCAGCCACGGCGACCTCCAGGGGGGCTACACCTTC.

This chain connects TRBV6-5 to TRBJ1-6; D gene ambiguous. Germline CDR1 and CDR2: MNHEY and SVGAGI. This CDR3 spans 14 amino acids. V lost 0 bases, J lost 11 bases, and 11 bases lay in between. CDR3 sequence: CASSYSRQEPPLHF. The CDR3 region has the DNA TGTGCCAGCAGTTACTCGCGCCAGGAACCACCCCTCCACTTT.

V is TRBV5-1 and J is TRBJ1-1, with TRBD1 as a possible D gene (5 bases). Germline CDR1 is SGHRS and CDR2 is YFSETQ. This CDR3 comprises 15 residues. V lost 4 bases to trimming and J lost 0 bases, with 13 bases between them. CDR3: CASSPLDRLNTEAFF. The DNA for the CDR3 is TGCGCCAGCAGCCCCCTTGACAGACTGAACACTGAAGCTTTCTTT.

V and J are TRBV14 and TRBJ1-3, with 7 bases matching TRBD1. The CDR3 consists of 17 residues. The V gene's germline CDR1 is SGHDN and CDR2 FVKESK. With 4 bases clipped from V and 4 bases from J, the junction kept 13 bases outside the gene matches. The CDR3 DNA reads TGTGCCAGCAGCCCGGGGACAGCGAAGACGGGGGGAAACACCATATATTTT. It translates to CASSPGTAKTGGNTIYF. The full variable domain, rest sourced from reference TRBV14 and TRBJ1-3, is EAGVTQFPSHSVIEKGQTVTLRCDPISGHDNLYWYRRVMGKEIKFLLHFVKESKQDESGMPNNRFLAERTGGTYSTLKVQPAELEDSGVYFCASSPGTAKTGGNTIYFGEGSWLTVV.

V usage is TRBV29-1 and J usage is TRBJ1-4, with a tentative D call TRBD1 (5 bases). The CDR3 extends over 19 amino acids. Germline V gene sequence: CDR1 SQVTM, CDR2 ANQGSEA. V dropped 0 bases and J dropped 0 bases, with 20 bases sitting between them. The CDR3, as DNA: TGCAGCGTTGAAGATAGAGGCCTGACAGACCTCACAACTAATGAAAAACTGTTTTTT. It yields the protein CSVEDRGLTDLTTNEKLFF.

This clone appeared a single time. This sequence joins TRBV7-2 and TRBJ1-5; D unclear. V lost 3 bases and J lost 4, with 7 bases in between. Germline CDR1 reads SGHTA; CDR2 reads FQGNSA. The CDR3 has 13 amino acids. CDR3 bases: TGTGCCAGCAGCTTTTTTCGTAATCAGCCCCAGCATTTT. Residues: CASSFFRNQPQHF.

This clone was detected ten times or more. The chain links TRBV6-6 to TRBJ2-5; no definite D call. Per germline, CDR1 MNHNY and CDR2 SVGAGI (reference sequence). CDR3 length: 16 amino acids. V was shortened by 6 bases and J by 1 base, with 18 bases between the two germline ends. This CDR3 reads CASSSLPLRGQETQYF. CDR3 nucleotide sequence: TGTGCCAGCAGCTCCCTCCCCCTTCGAGGCCAAGAGACCCAGTACTTC.

This chain links TRBV6-5 with TRBJ1-6; TRBD1 matches at 7 bases. The germline V gene encodes CDR1 MNHEY and CDR2 SVGAGI. The CDR3 is 15 residues long. V was pared by 2 bases and J by 13 bases, with 11 bases of the junction left unmatched. The CDR3 here is CASSYEQGFRLPLHF. The CDR3 DNA reads TGTGCCAGCAGTTACGAACAGGGGTTTCGGCTTCCCCTCCACTTT.

The sample holds one count of this clone. This chain connects TRBV27 to TRBJ2-7; 14 nucleotides match TRBD2. The germline CDR1 and CDR2 sequences are MNHEY and SMNVEV (reference sequence). V was clipped by 6 bases and J by 5 bases; unmatched bases: 3. The CDR3 is 14 residues long. For the CDR3, the DNA is TGTGCCAGCAGCCGGACTAGCGGGAGGAACGAGCAGTACTTC. Translating it yields CASSRTSGRNEQYF.

The chain is built from TRBV4-2 and TRBJ2-1, with 8 bases matching TRBD2. V was clipped by 2 bases and J by 0 bases; unmatched bases: 6. The CDR3 consists of 17 residues. The germline gives CDR1 LGHNA, CDR2 YNFKEQ. This chain's CDR3 is CASSQIGTRGSYNEQFF. DNA for the CDR3: TGTGCCAGCAGCCAAATCGGGACTAGAGGCTCCTACAATGAGCAGTTCTTC.

This clone was detected many times. This sequence joins TRBV5-1 and TRBJ1-2; D unresolved. The CDR3 covers 14 residues. The germline V gene has CDR1 SGHRS and CDR2 YFSETQ. V was shortened by 4 bases and J by 3 bases, with 13 bases between the two germline ends. In DNA, the CDR3 is TGCGCCAGCAGCGTCCAGGTCGGGGACTATGGCTACACCTTC. It yields the protein CASSVQVGDYGYTF.

V and J are TRBV7-2 and TRBJ2-2; 12 nucleotides match TRBD2. The CDR3 has 17 residues. Per germline, CDR1 SGHTA and CDR2 FQGNSA. The J segment lost 5 bases and the V segment lost 5 bases, leaving 9 bases of the junction unmatched. CDR3 nucleotide sequence: TGTGCCAGCAGCCCAGGACTAGCGGGATTAAGGACCGGGGAGCTGTTTTTT. It codes for CASSPGLAGLRTGELFF. The entire variable domain, with the rest obtained from reference TRBV7-2 and TRBJ2-2, is as follows: GAGVSQSPSNKVTEKGKDVELRCDPISGHTALYWYRQSLGQGLEFLIYFQGNSAPDKSGLPSDRFSAERTGGSVSTLTIQRTQQEDSAVYLCASSPGLAGLRTGELFFGEGSRLTVL.

The chain has TRBV11-2 and TRBJ2-2; 9 nucleotides align to TRBD2. Trimming removed 3 bases from V and 7 bases from J; junction bases left unmatched: 15. This CDR3 contains 18 residues. Germline assignment: CDR1 SGHAT and CDR2 FQNNGV. CDR3 loop: CASSFRPLGGGAIGELFF. Here the CDR3 DNA reads TGTGCCAGCAGCTTCCGCCCCCTCGGCGGGGGGGCGATCGGGGAGCTGTTTTTT.

V is TRBV10-1 and J is TRBJ2-1; D remains ambiguous. The CDR3 loop spans 13 amino acids. CDR1 and CDR2 (germline): WNHNN, SYGVQD (reference sequence). Trimming cost V 2 bases and J 12 bases, with 14 bases left between them. CDR3 sequence: CASSEGFQRGQFF. CDR3 nucleotides: TGCGCCAGCAGTGAGGGATTCCAACGCGGGCAGTTCTTC.

This chain connects TRBV5-5 to TRBJ1-2; no firm D call. CDR1 and CDR2 (germline): SGHKS, YYEKEE (reference sequence). V was cut by 4 bases and J by 7 bases, with 17 bases left in between. CDR3 length equals 14 residues. The CDR3 bases are TGTGCCAGCAGCCTCGAATCCCTACGGGGTGGCTACACCTTC. Protein sequence: CASSLESLRGGYTF.